These T cell receptor beta chains were read from a single sample in a study of cytomegalovirus exposure and HLA in healthy donors. Profiling relied on immunoSEQ multiplex PCR, and the TCRdb table lists in-frame clones only, not all of them. The sample comprises around 110,000 clones, roughly four fifths of which are singletons, and roughly 3.6% rests with the top ten. Sample: PBMCs. Receptors were obtained from a man aged 60 to 69 in good health and CMV-seronegative. The CDR3 runs from the conserved cysteine through the conserved F or W. The D gene is left open where the match is weak. The size of a clone is reported for some rows only, either as once, few or many, or as a class for expanded clones.

v_gene: TRBV5-4; abundance: NA; d_gene: TRBD1; j_gene: TRBJ1-2; CDR3aa: CASSSRTGGSSGVYGYTF; CDR3nt: TGTGCCAGCAGTTCTAGGACAGGGGGCTCTTCGGGCGTATATGGCTACACCTTC
v_gene: TRBV6-5; abundance: NA; d_gene: NA; j_gene: TRBJ2-2; CDR3aa: CASSYRLAGELFF; CDR3nt: TGTGCCAGCAGTTACCGGTTGGCCGGGGAGCTGTTTTTT
v_gene: TRBV2; abundance: NA; d_gene: TRBD1; j_gene: TRBJ2-2; CDR3aa: CATGRQGTNTGELFF; CDR3nt: TGTGCCACCGGGAGACAGGGGACGAACACCGGGGAGCTGTTTTTT
v_gene: TRBV4-1; abundance: NA; d_gene: TRBD1; j_gene: TRBJ1-5; CDR3aa: CASRGGTGNQPQHF; CDR3nt: TGCGCCAGCAGGGGTGGGACAGGCAATCAGCCCCAGCATTTT
v_gene: TRBV7-3; abundance: few; d_gene: TRBD1; j_gene: TRBJ2-1; CDR3aa: CASSGGTGSSYNEQFF; CDR3nt: TGTGCCAGCAGCGGCGGGACAGGGAGCTCCTACAATGAGCAGTTCTTC
v_gene: TRBV7-8; abundance: NA; d_gene: NA; j_gene: TRBJ2-2; CDR3aa: CASSDRTRVRMGGPRTGELFF; CDR3nt: TGTGCCAGCAGCGACCGAACGCGGGTTAGGATGGGGGGGCCGAGAACCGGGGAGCTGTTTTTT
v_gene: TRBV18; abundance: NA; d_gene: NA; j_gene: TRBJ2-7; CDR3aa: CASSASSYEQYF; CDR3nt: TGTGCCAGCTCAGCGAGCTCCTACGAGCAGTACTTC
v_gene: TRBV25-1; abundance: once; d_gene: NA; j_gene: TRBJ2-5; CDR3aa: CASLDQTGQETQYF; CDR3nt: TGTGCCAGCCTCGATCAAACAGGGCAAGAGACCCAGTACTTC
v_gene: TRBV19; abundance: NA; d_gene: TRBD1; j_gene: TRBJ2-5; CDR3aa: CASSPFVRDRVRETQYF; CDR3nt: TGTGCCAGTAGTCCCTTTGTTCGGGACAGGGTTCGAGAGACCCAGTACTTC
v_gene: TRBV5-1; abundance: NA; d_gene: TRBD1; j_gene: TRBJ1-2; CDR3aa: CASSLEGQGGQGYTF; CDR3nt: TGCGCCAGCAGCTTGGAGGGACAGGGGGGACAAGGCTACACCTTC
v_gene: TRBV4-3; abundance: NA; d_gene: TRBD1; j_gene: TRBJ1-1; CDR3aa: CASSQDPQGFNTEAFF; CDR3nt: TGCGCCAGCAGCCAAGATCCACAGGGGTTTAACACTGAAGCTTTCTTT
v_gene: TRBV14; abundance: NA; d_gene: NA; j_gene: TRBJ2-2; CDR3aa: CASSQDPVEKLFF; CDR3nt: TGTGCCAGCAGCCAAGATCCGGTGGAGAAGCTGTTTTTT
v_gene: TRBV5-1; abundance: NA; d_gene: TRBD2; j_gene: TRBJ2-3; CDR3aa: CASSLEGLAGGYTDTQYF; CDR3nt: TGCGCCAGCAGCTTGGAGGGACTAGCGGGGGGATACACAGATACGCAGTATTTT
v_gene: TRBV5-4; abundance: NA; d_gene: TRBD1; j_gene: TRBJ1-1; CDR3aa: CASSERQGPSAEAFF; CDR3nt: TGTGCCAGCAGCGAGCGACAGGGACCAAGCGCTGAAGCTTTCTTT
v_gene: TRBV5-6; abundance: NA; d_gene: NA; j_gene: TRBJ1-1; CDR3aa: CASSLKVISSTEAFF; CDR3nt: TGTGCCAGCAGCTTGAAGGTCATATCTAGCACTGAAGCTTTCTTT
v_gene: TRBV5-1; abundance: NA; d_gene: NA; j_gene: TRBJ2-4; CDR3aa: CASSLEGISKNIQYF; CDR3nt: TGCGCCAGCAGCTTAGAGGGTATCTCCAAAAACATTCAGTACTTC
v_gene: TRBV7-2; abundance: NA; d_gene: NA; j_gene: TRBJ2-7; CDR3aa: CASSQTVKFSYEQYF; CDR3nt: TGTGCCAGCAGCCAGACAGTTAAATTCTCCTACGAGCAGTACTTC